Listed here are 32 T cell receptor beta chains from one sample, sequenced in a study of graft-versus-host responses after intestinal transplantation (dated by TCRdb to the early 2020s). Library preparation was by the immunoSEQ multiplex PCR assay. As stored in TCRdb, this immuneACCESS dataset retains in-frame rearrangements with V and J assigned. A fraction of the clones does not appear; measured against another copy, unresolved V genes explain less than half of the discrepancy, and the remainder lacks a known reason. In this sample the table shows about 86,000 clones, 90% to 95% of which occur a single time. 0.5% of the sample belongs to the ten largest clones. Read against the paper, the sample's time point label means: cells obtained before transplantation from donor or recipient. These receptors' targets are unknown. The material was unstimulated CD8+ T cells sorted from spleen or lymph node cells, obtained before intestinal transplant. The receptors here all came from a human donor who received an intestinal transplant.

CDR3 loop: CASSPGTGNYEQYF. As DNA, the CDR3 is TGTGCCAGCAGTCCCGGGACAGGGAACTACGAGCAGTACTTC. The chain links TRBV6-5 to TRBJ2-7; 9 bases align to TRBD1. The CDR3 is made up of 14 amino acids. Trimming took 5 bases from V and 3 from J; bases not matched to a gene: 5. Germline V lookup: CDR1 MNHEY, CDR2 SVGAGI.

V and J are TRBV27 and TRBJ2-7, with TRBD2 identical over 8 bases. Germline V lookup: CDR1 MNHEY, CDR2 SMNVEV (reference sequence). The trim removed 6 bases at V and 2 bases at J, leaving 9 bases unmatched. The CDR3 spans 15 residues. The CDR3 bases are TGTGCCAGCAGCCTGGCGAAGGGACTAGCCTACGAGCAGTACTTC. Its protein product is CASSLAKGLAYEQYF.

Concerning this clone itself: Other DNA sequences in this specimen translate into the identical CDR3. The rearrangement uses TRBV19 and TRBJ2-1; TRBD2 might be the D (6 bases). The V gene lost 3 bases and the J gene lost 0 bases, with 9 bases spanning the gap. Germline V gene data show CDR1 as LNHDA and CDR2 as SQIVND (reference sequence). CDR3 size: 15 residues. CDR3 protein: CASSIAGSSYNEQFF. The CDR3 DNA reads TGTGCCAGTAGTATTGCGGGAAGCTCCTACAATGAGCAGTTCTTC.

V usage is TRBV6-5 and J usage is TRBJ2-3, with a possible D match to TRBD2 (6 bases). There are 15 residues in the CDR3. Trimming cost V 4 bases and J 0 bases, with 11 bases left between them. CDR1 and CDR2 from the germline V gene are MNHEY and SVGAGI. CDR3 protein: CASSSSGSSTDTQYF. DNA for the CDR3: TGTGCCAGCAGTTCAAGCGGGTCGAGCACAGATACGCAGTATTTT.

CDR3 sequence reads: CASSLGATDYGYTF. As DNA, the CDR3 is TGTGCCAGCAGCTTAGGGGCCACCGACTATGGCTACACCTTC. V is TRBV7-9 and J is TRBJ1-2; D is unresolved. The CDR3 covers 14 residues. Germline CDR1 is SEHNR and CDR2 is FQNEAQ (reference sequence). V lost 1 base, J lost 3 bases, and 9 bases lay in between. The variable domain in full, with the rest retrieved from reference TRBV7-9 and TRBJ1-2, is DTGVSQNPRHKITKRGQNVTFRCDPISEHNRLYWYRQTLGQGPEFLTYFQNEAQLEKSRLLSDRFSAERPKGSFSTLEIQRTEQGDSAMYLCASSLGATDYGYTFGSGTRLTVV.

This chain joins TRBV5-1 and TRBJ2-3, with D perhaps matching TRBD1 (6 bases). The germline V gene encodes CDR1 SGHRS and CDR2 YFSETQ. Trimming removed 4 bases from V and 4 bases from J, with 13 bases in between. The CDR3 consists of 14 residues. The chain's CDR3 is CASSTWTESDTQYF. The CDR3 region has the DNA TGCGCCAGCAGCACTTGGACAGAGTCAGATACGCAGTATTTT.

This clone came up once. The V and J genes are TRBV7-3 and TRBJ2-1; 9 bases are shared with TRBD2. Per the germline V gene, CDR1 is SGHTA and CDR2 is FQGTGA. V gave up 1 base and J gave up 7 bases; unmatched junction bases: 5. There are 15 residues in the CDR3. In DNA, the CDR3 is TGTGCCAGCAGCTTAATGGTAGCGGGAGAGAATGAGCAGTTCTTC. Encoded protein: CASSLMVAGENEQFF.

The CDR3 coding sequence is TGCGCCAGCAGTGACCCCCTCCCTAGCGGATCCTACGAGCAGTACTTC. Protein sequence: CASSDPLPSGSYEQYF. The chain is built from TRBV10-2 and TRBJ2-7; the match to TRBD2 covers 7 bases. With 3 bases clipped from V and 1 base from J, the junction kept 9 bases outside the gene matches. The CDR3 sequence is 16 residues long. The germline V gene encodes CDR1 WSHSY and CDR2 SAAADI.

Notes on this clone: The same CDR3 also results from other DNA sequences found in this sample. The rearrangement links TRBV27 to TRBJ1-2, with D tentatively TRBD1 (5 bases). Trimming left V 6 bases short and J 13 bases short, with 21 bases between. Germline CDR1 reads MNHEY; CDR2 reads SMNVEV (reference sequence). This CDR3 comprises 13 residues. CDR3 amino acids: CASSPMGGANRTF. In DNA form, the CDR3 reads TGTGCCAGCAGCCCAATGGGAGGGGCGAACCGCACCTTC.

J is TRBJ2-2 and V is TRBV7-6, with D perhaps matching TRBD2 (6 bases). Germline V gene data show CDR1 as SGHVS and CDR2 as FNYEAQ. The CDR3 spans 16 residues. V was cut by 1 base and J by 5 bases, with 14 bases left in between. The CDR3 DNA reads as TGTGCCAGCAGCTTAGAAGGGAGCGGGTTAACCGGGGAGCTGTTTTTT. This sequence encodes CASSLEGSGLTGELFF.

J is TRBJ1-1 and V is TRBV7-3, with D possibly matching TRBD1 (6 bases). The CDR3 runs to 16 residues. CDR1 and CDR2 (germline): SGHTA, FQGTGA. Trimming removed 3 bases from V and 1 base from J, with 15 bases in between. The CDR3 bases are TGTGCCAGCAGCTTGATCAGGGGAGCGAAGAACACTGAAGCTTTCTTT. Protein product: CASSLIRGAKNTEAFF.

This rearrangement joins TRBV2 to TRBJ2-5; a weak D match, TRBD2 (6 bases). The J call is uncertain, as TRBJ2-7 better fits the DNA end. The V gene's germline CDR1 is SNHLY and CDR2 FYNNEI. The CDR3 is 11 residues long. CDR3 sequence: CASLGGYEQYF. DNA of the CDR3: TGTGCCAGCCTGGGGGGTTACGAGCAGTACTTC.

The chain recombines TRBV7-9 with TRBJ2-1, with 16 bases identical to TRBD2. Germline trimming cut 4 bases from V and 7 bases from J; bases unmatched to any gene: 1. The CDR3 is 15 amino acids. Germline V gene lookup returns CDR1 SEHNR and CDR2 FQNEAQ (reference sequence). DNA of the CDR3: TGTGCCAGCAGCTCGGGACTAGCGGGGGGGAATGAGCAGTTCTTC. Translating gives CASSSGLAGGNEQFF.

The chain combines TRBV5-4 with TRBJ1-3; 7 nucleotides match TRBD1. The CDR3 spans 14 residues. Germline-derived CDR1 and CDR2 are SGHNT and YYREEE (reference sequence). Unmatched junction bases numbered 7, after V lost 4 bases and J lost 6 bases. CDR3 amino acids: CASSDREGENTIYF. The DNA for the CDR3 is TGTGCCAGCAGCGACAGGGAAGGGGAAAACACCATATATTTT.

The chain links TRBV7-9 to TRBJ2-5; D is perhaps TRBD2 (5 bases). The germline V gene has CDR1 SEHNR and CDR2 FQNEAQ (reference sequence). This CDR3 has 15 residues. V gave up 1 base and J gave up 4 bases, with 13 bases separating them. CDR3 sequence: CASSLERASRETQYF. For the CDR3, the DNA is TGTGCCAGCAGCTTAGAGAGGGCTAGCCGAGAGACCCAGTACTTC. Together with reference TRBV7-9 and TRBJ2-5, the CDR3 gives the full variable domain: DTGVSQNPRHKITKRGQNVTFRCDPISEHNRLYWYRQTLGQGPEFLTYFQNEAQLEKSRLLSDRFSAERPKGSFSTLEIQRTEQGDSAMYLCASSLERASRETQYFGPGTRLLVL.

The chain couples TRBV4-3 to TRBJ1-1; a possible D gene is TRBD1 (6 bases). Trimming removed 2 bases from V and 6 bases from J, with 13 bases in between. The CDR3 is 14 amino acids. The germline CDR1 and CDR2 sequences are LGHNA and YSLEER. CDR3 sequence: CASSQHRELAEAFF. CDR3 nucleotide sequence: TGCGCCAGCAGCCAACACAGGGAACTCGCTGAAGCTTTCTTT.

This rearrangement joins TRBV4-3 to TRBJ1-2, with 8 bases identical to TRBD1. The V and J ends lost 5 bases and 4 bases, in that order; junction bases with no gene match: 3. The CDR3 is 13 amino acids. In germline, CDR1 is LGHNA, CDR2 YSLEER. CDR3: CASSFQGAYGYTF. As DNA, the CDR3 is TGCGCCAGCAGCTTTCAGGGGGCCTATGGCTACACCTTC.

V and J are TRBV28 and TRBJ2-1, with a tentative D call TRBD1 (5 bases). Germline CDR1 and CDR2: MDHEN and SYDVKM. There are 13 residues in the CDR3. Between the trimmed V and J ends, which lost 2 bases and 4 bases, there was a span of 6 bases. CDR3 loop: CASSLNRYNEQFF. CDR3 DNA: TGTGCCAGCAGTTTAAACAGGTACAATGAGCAGTTCTTC.

The V gene is TRBV19, the J gene TRBJ2-3, with 7 nucleotides matching TRBD2. The CDR3 spans 15 residues. Germline V gene sequence: CDR1 LNHDA, CDR2 SQIVND (reference sequence). With 3 bases clipped from V and 0 bases from J, the junction kept 3 bases outside the gene matches. The DNA of the CDR3 is TGTGCCAGTAGTATCAGCGGGGTTAGCACAGATACGCAGTATTTT. Amino acid sequence: CASSISGVSTDTQYF.

The gene calls are TRBV13 and TRBJ2-3; 7 nucleotides agree with TRBD2. The CDR3 loop spans 16 amino acids. Trimming took 4 bases from V and 1 from J; bases not matched to a gene: 8. Germline CDR1 PRHDT, CDR2 FYEKMQ (reference sequence). This CDR3 is CASSSSSGPRTDTQYF. In DNA, the CDR3 is TGTGCCAGCAGCTCCTCTAGCGGTCCTCGCACAGATACGCAGTATTTT.

The chain combines TRBV28 with TRBJ2-6; D is possibly TRBD2 (7 bases). Trimming cost V 3 bases and J 4 bases, with 13 bases left between them. The CDR3 is made up of 16 amino acids. Germline CDR1 and CDR2: MDHEN and SYDVKM. The CDR3 loop is CASSFAGAGGANVLTF. CDR3 coding DNA: TGTGCCAGCAGTTTTGCGGGGGCGGGGGGGGCCAACGTCCTGACTTTC.

The chain combines TRBV4-1 with TRBJ2-7; D is ambiguous. Per germline, CDR1 MGHRA and CDR2 YSYEKL. V gave up 2 bases and J gave up 6 bases, with 11 bases separating them. The CDR3 extends over 13 amino acids. CDR3 region: CASSQIYSPEQYF. Written as DNA, the CDR3 is TGCGCCAGCAGCCAAATATATTCTCCCGAGCAGTACTTC.

The J gene is TRBJ2-7, the V gene TRBV5-1; possible D gene TRBD2, 6 bases. This CDR3 has 15 amino acids. From germline, CDR1 is SGHRS and CDR2 YFSETQ. Trimming removed 4 bases at V and 3 bases at J, with 17 bases between. In DNA form, the CDR3 reads TGCGCCAGCAGCGCTTGGCCGGAGGGACTCTACGAGCAGTACTTC. Its translation: CASSAWPEGLYEQYF.

The J gene is TRBJ2-1, the V gene TRBV29-1; the match to TRBD2 covers 8 bases. CDR3 length: 14 amino acids. Trimming removed 6 bases from V and 7 bases from J; junction bases left unmatched: 11. Germline V gene lookup returns CDR1 SQVTM and CDR2 ANQGSEA. For the CDR3, the DNA is TGCAGCGTAGACCGGGACGGGACTAGGAATGAGCAGTTCTTC. This translates into CSVDRDGTRNEQFF.

The chain employs TRBV29-1 and TRBJ2-2; 7 nucleotides line up with TRBD1. V shed 4 bases and J 2 bases; nucleotides not matched to a gene: 16. In germline, CDR1 is SQVTM, CDR2 ANQGSEA. This CDR3 region has 18 residues. CDR3 in amino acids: CSVAGTVKSMDNTGELFF. CDR3 nucleotides: TGCAGCGTTGCTGGGACAGTCAAGTCAATGGATAACACCGGGGAGCTGTTTTTT.

The V and J genes are TRBV19 and TRBJ2-2; 12 bases map to TRBD2. J lost 5 bases, V lost 5 bases, and 9 bases had no gene match. CDR3 length: 17 amino acids. Germline values: CDR1 LNHDA, CDR2 SQIVND (reference sequence). CDR3 protein: CASSFLTSGGPTGELFF. In nucleotides, the CDR3 is TGTGCCAGTAGTTTCCTTACTAGCGGGGGGCCGACCGGGGAGCTGTTTTTT.

V gene TRBV15 combines with J gene TRBJ2-1; D not resolved. V lost 4 bases and J 0 bases, leaving 7 bases between the germline ends. The length of the CDR3 is 14 residues. Germline V CDR1 and CDR2: LNHNV, YYDKDF (reference sequence). CDR3 coding DNA: TGTGCCACCAGCACAGGTGGCTCCTACAATGAGCAGTTCTTC. Translated, it gives CATSTGGSYNEQFF. Together with reference TRBV15 and TRBJ2-1, the CDR3 gives the full variable domain: DAMVIQNPRYQVTQFGKPVTLSCSQTLNHNVMYWYQQKSSQAPKLLFHYYDKDFNNEADTPDNFQSRRPNTSFCFLDIRSPGLGDTAMYLCATSTGGSYNEQFFGPGTRLTVL.

V and J are TRBV6-1 and TRBJ2-1; 8 bases fit TRBD1. V shed 5 bases, J shed 0 bases, and the junction held 0 bases outside the gene matches. The CDR3 spans 14 residues. Germline V gene lookup returns CDR1 MNHNS and CDR2 SASEGT. CDR3 sequence reads: CASSTGGSYNEQFF. The CDR3 nucleotides read TGTGCCAGCAGTACAGGGGGCTCCTACAATGAGCAGTTCTTC.

This clone appeared once. The chain carries TRBV5-4 and TRBJ2-7, with D possibly matching TRBD2 (6 bases). With 3 bases removed from V and 0 bases from J, the gap between germline ends came to 10 bases. This CDR3 is 14 amino acids long. Germline V lookup: CDR1 SGHNT, CDR2 YYREEE (reference sequence). CDR3 region: CASSWEANSYEQYF. CDR3 nucleotides: TGTGCCAGCAGCTGGGAGGCTAACTCCTACGAGCAGTACTTC.

This chain links TRBV5-6 with TRBJ1-4, with 9 bases lining up with TRBD1. The CDR3 spans 15 residues. V lost 4 bases to trimming and J lost 5 bases; unmatched junction nucleotides: 6. Germline CDR1 is SGHDT and CDR2 is YYEEEE. The CDR3 DNA follows: TGTGCCAGCAGCGACCCGGGACAGGGAAATGAAAAACTGTTTTTT. Translated: CASSDPGQGNEKLFF.

This rearrangement joins TRBV27 to TRBJ2-1; TRBD2 might be the D (6 bases). Germline lookup yields CDR1 MNHEY and CDR2 SMNVEV (reference sequence). The CDR3 runs 13 residues. The V gene lost 8 bases and the J gene lost 8 bases, with 16 bases spanning the gap. The CDR3 nucleotides read TGTGCCAGCGGGACTCACCCAGGATATGAGCAGTTCTTC. Its protein is CASGTHPGYEQFF.

V and J are TRBV9 and TRBJ2-7; 7 bases align to TRBD2. V was pared by 6 bases and J by 7 bases, with 10 bases of the junction left unmatched. Germline values: CDR1 SGDLS, CDR2 YYNGEE. The CDR3 runs 13 residues. The CDR3 loop is CASNVGAGREQYF. In DNA form, the CDR3 reads TGTGCCAGCAATGTCGGAGCGGGGAGGGAGCAGTACTTC.